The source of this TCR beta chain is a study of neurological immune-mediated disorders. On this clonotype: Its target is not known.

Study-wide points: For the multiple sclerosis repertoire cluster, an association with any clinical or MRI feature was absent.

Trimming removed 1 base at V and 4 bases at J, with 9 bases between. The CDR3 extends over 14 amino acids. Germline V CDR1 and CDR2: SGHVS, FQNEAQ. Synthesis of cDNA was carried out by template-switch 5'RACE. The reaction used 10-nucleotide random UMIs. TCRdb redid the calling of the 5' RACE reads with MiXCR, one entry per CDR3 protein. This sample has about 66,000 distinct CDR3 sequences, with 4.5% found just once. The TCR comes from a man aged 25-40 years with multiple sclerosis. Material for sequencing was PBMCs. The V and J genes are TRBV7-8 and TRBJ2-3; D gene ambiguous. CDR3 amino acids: CASSLERAPDTQYF. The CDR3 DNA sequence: TGTGCCAGCAGCTTAGAAAGGGCCCCAGATACGCAGTATTTT. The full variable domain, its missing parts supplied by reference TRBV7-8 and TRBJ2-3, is GAGVSQSPRYKVAKRGQDVALRCDPISGHVSLFWYQQALGQGPEFLTYFQNEAQLDKSGLPSDRFFAERPEGSVSTLKIQRTQQEDSAVYLCASSLERAPDTQYFGPGTRLTVL.